The clone carrying this TCR beta chain has a single count. These data belong to a study of OX40 agonist ivuxolimab in advanced cancers. Study context: Administration of intravenous ivuxolimab to patients occurred every 2 weeks at 0.01 to 10 mg/kg.

The repertoire was sequenced with immunoSEQ multiplex PCR; TCRdb's copy has only in-frame clones and lacks some. The table lists over 55,000 clones, about 90% of them singletons. V lost 1 base to trimming and J lost 6 bases, with 16 bases between them. The CDR3 contains 16 residues. The V gene's germline CDR1 is KGHSH and CDR2 LQKENI. The sequencing used CD4+ or CD8+ T cells sorted from blood, collected in a trial of the OX40 agonist ivuxolimab. This chain links TRBV18 with TRBJ1-5, with a tentative D call TRBD1 (5 bases). This sequence originates from an adult with an advanced solid tumor such as melanoma, head and neck, liver or kidney cancer. The CDR3 sequence is CASSPRGGTSGQPQHF. The CDR3 bases are TGTGCCAGCTCACCACGGGGGGGAACCTCGGGTCAGCCCCAGCATTTT.